What follows are 20 T cell receptor beta chains derived from one specimen sequenced in a study of blood T cell repertoires in COVID-19. Profiling relied on immunoSEQ multiplex PCR, and the TCRdb table lists in-frame clones only, not all of them. Here the sample spans 100,000 or so clones, roughly 78% being singletons. Sequencing was done on a sample of peripheral blood. These receptor sequences come from an elderly woman with acute or convalescent COVID-19.

The rearrangement links TRBV20-1 to TRBJ1-5; D unclear. Trimming pared 3 bases from V and 5 bases from J, leaving 11 bases between. CDR3 length: 13 residues. CDR1 and CDR2 (germline): DFQATT, SNEGSKA (reference sequence). The CDR3 loop reads CSASAGNHQPQHF. CDR3 nucleotide sequence: TGCAGTGCTAGTGCCGGGAACCATCAGCCCCAGCATTTT.

This clone was seen a single time. This chain connects TRBV5-1 to TRBJ2-5, with 15 bases that match TRBD2. The germline CDR1 and CDR2 sequences are SGHRS and YFSETQ. The CDR3 spans 17 residues. With V trimmed by 4 bases and J by 5 bases, 9 bases remained unmatched. The chain's CDR3 is CASSPRTSGGAWETQYF. CDR3 coding DNA: TGCGCCAGCAGCCCCCGGACTAGCGGGGGGGCCTGGGAGACCCAGTACTTC.

The genes are TRBV14 and TRBJ2-5; D call uncertain. In germline, CDR1 is SGHDN, CDR2 FVKESK. The CDR3 totals 13 residues. Trimming stripped 0 bases from V and 5 bases from J, with 7 bases between. The CDR3: CASSQETWETQYF. As DNA, the CDR3 is TGTGCCAGCAGCCAAGAGACTTGGGAGACCCAGTACTTC.

This clone was recorded many times. J is TRBJ2-2 and V is TRBV7-9; no definite D call. The V gene lost 0 bases and the J gene lost 3 bases, with 5 bases spanning the gap. Per germline, CDR1 SEHNR and CDR2 FQNEAQ (reference sequence). The length of the CDR3 is 14 residues. The CDR3 loop reads CASSLAGYTGELFF. The CDR3 bases are TGTGCCAGCAGCTTAGCCGGGTACACCGGGGAGCTGTTTTTT.

The chain combines TRBV29-1 with TRBJ2-7; 7 bases agree with TRBD2. CDR1 SQVTM and CDR2 ANQGSEA come from the germline V gene. This CDR3 is 12 amino acids long. The junction had 2 bases not matched to a gene; V was cut back by 4 bases and J by 2 bases. CDR3: CSVAGGTYEQYF. CDR3 in DNA: TGCAGCGTTGCGGGGGGAACCTACGAGCAGTACTTC.

The J gene is TRBJ2-2, the V gene TRBV10-2; D is perhaps TRBD2 (6 bases). CDR1 WSHSY and CDR2 SAAADI come from the germline V gene. The CDR3 has 14 amino acids. The V and J ends lost 6 bases and 4 bases respectively, with 12 bases between them. The DNA of the CDR3 is TGCGCCAGCAGCGGGGGTCGGGGCACCGGGGAGCTGTTTTTT. Encoded protein: CASSGGRGTGELFF.

V usage is TRBV27 and J usage is TRBJ2-7; TRBD1 agrees at 7 bases. In germline, CDR1 is MNHEY, CDR2 SMNVEV (reference sequence). V lost 5 bases to trimming and J lost 1 base; unmatched junction nucleotides: 5. The CDR3 length is 14 residues. The CDR3 loop reads CASSLNRGSYEQYF. The CDR3 DNA reads as TGTGCCAGCAGTCTCAACAGGGGATCCTACGAGCAGTACTTC.

Concerning this clone itself: Other DNA sequences in this sample translate to the same CDR3. The V gene is TRBV9, the J gene TRBJ1-3, with 9 bases identical to TRBD1. Germline trimming cut 4 bases from V and 0 bases from J; bases unmatched to any gene: 5. The CDR3 totals 16 residues. The V gene's germline CDR1 is SGDLS and CDR2 YYNGEE. The CDR3 loop reads CASSPSGQGSGNTIYF. In nucleotides, the CDR3 is TGTGCCAGCAGCCCCTCGGGACAGGGCTCTGGAAACACCATATATTTT.

The chain recombines TRBV2 with TRBJ1-1; D is possibly TRBD1 (5 bases). CDR1 and CDR2 (germline): SNHLY, FYNNEI. The CDR3 sequence is 12 residues long. V was shortened by 4 bases and J by 7 bases, with 10 bases between the two germline ends. CDR3 region: CASSVDRGEAFF. The CDR3, as DNA: TGTGCCAGCAGTGTAGACAGAGGTGAAGCTTTCTTT.

V gene TRBV3-1 (or the pseudogene TRBV3-2) combines with J gene TRBJ1-1; TRBD1 might be the D (6 bases). The CDR3 is made up of 13 amino acids. Trimming took 4 bases from V and 1 from J, leaving 7 bases between them. CDR1 and CDR2 (germline): LGHDT, YNNKEL (reference sequence). The CDR3 is CASSPTGNTEAFF. As DNA, the CDR3 is TGTGCCAGCAGCCCGACAGGGAACACTGAAGCTTTCTTT.

This clone appeared a single time. The CDR3, as DNA: TGTGCCAGCAGCTATTACAGTCACTCTGGAAACACCATATATTTT. Amino acid sequence: CASSYYSHSGNTIYF. The rearrangement links TRBV11-1 to TRBJ1-3; D is undetermined. The CDR3 totals 15 residues. Germline V gives CDR1 SGHAT, CDR2 FQDESV (reference sequence). V lost 4 bases, J lost 0 bases, and 10 bases lay in between.

V usage is TRBV28 and J usage is TRBJ1-2; 7 nucleotides line up with TRBD1. The CDR3 runs to 16 residues. Germline-derived CDR1 and CDR2 are MDHEN and SYDVKM. J was trimmed by 7 bases and V by 6 bases; bases with no gene match: 17. CDR3 sequence: CASSLGQARMSPGYTF. Here the CDR3 DNA reads TGTGCCAGCAGCCTTGGACAGGCGCGTATGTCCCCTGGCTACACCTTC.

This chain links TRBV4-1 with TRBJ2-1, with D possibly matching TRBD2 (5 bases). The CDR3 extends over 15 amino acids. From germline, CDR1 is MGHRA and CDR2 YSYEKL. Trimming took off 0 bases at V and 9 bases at J, with 15 bases between the two ends. CDR3 in amino acids: CASSQDSLISGEQFF. CDR3 nucleotide sequence: TGCGCCAGCAGCCAAGATTCTCTAATAAGCGGTGAGCAGTTCTTC.

The chain couples TRBV15 to TRBJ2-1; possible D gene TRBD2, 5 bases. Germline loops: CDR1 LNHNV, CDR2 YYDKDF (reference sequence). This CDR3 spans 13 amino acids. V lost 10 bases, J lost 7 bases, and 17 bases lay in between. CDR3 bases: TGTGCCATAAAAGGTCTAGCCGTTAATGAGCAGTTCTTC. Translated, it gives CAIKGLAVNEQFF.

This clone was counted once. This chain joins TRBV6-6 and TRBJ1-2, with D perhaps TRBD1 (5 bases). CDR1 MNHNY and CDR2 SVGAGI come from the germline V gene (reference sequence). The CDR3 covers 15 residues. The V and J ends lost 5 bases and 8 bases respectively, with 21 bases between them. The CDR3 region has the DNA TGTGCCAGCAGTGACCCCGGGGGGAAAGAGGAAGGCTACACCTTC. Protein product: CASSDPGGKEEGYTF.

In its sample, this clone was seen once. CDR3 amino acids: CASSYSRSGGNTIYF. CDR3 in DNA: TGTGCCAGCAGTTACTCCCGGAGCGGTGGAAACACCATATATTTT. The chain is built from TRBV6-5 and TRBJ1-3, with unresolved D. CDR3 length: 15 residues. CDR1 is MNHEY, CDR2 SVGAGI, per germline. The ends were cut back, 0 bases at V and 3 bases at J, with 9 bases in the middle.

The chain recombines TRBV19 with TRBJ1-6; D unclear. The CDR3 consists of 14 residues. Trimming removed 3 bases from V and 4 bases from J, with 7 bases in between. CDR1 and CDR2 (germline): LNHDA, SQIVND (reference sequence). The chain's CDR3 is CASSISGYNSPLHF. Here the CDR3 DNA reads TGTGCCAGTAGTATCAGCGGGTATAATTCACCCCTCCACTTT.

The rearrangement links TRBV5-4 to TRBJ1-2, with D possibly matching TRBD1 (6 bases). From germline, CDR1 is SGHNT and CDR2 YYREEE (reference sequence). Trimming pared 0 bases from V and 5 bases from J, leaving 14 bases between. CDR3 length equals 15 residues. Here the CDR3 reads CASSLGIRQGYGYTF. CDR3 nucleotide sequence: TGTGCCAGCAGCTTGGGTATTCGGCAGGGGTATGGCTACACCTTC.

The chain carries TRBV9 and TRBJ2-3, with D unclear. Germline V CDR1 and CDR2: SGDLS, YYNGEE. The CDR3 extends over 14 amino acids. The ends were cut back, 4 bases at V and 0 bases at J, with 9 bases in the middle. The CDR3 region has the DNA TGTGCCAGCAGCTGGAGTAAAAGCACAGATACGCAGTATTTT. This codes for CASSWSKSTDTQYF.

The chain has TRBV28 and TRBJ1-5; D call uncertain. The CDR3 length is 13 residues. V was trimmed by 10 bases and J by 7 bases, leaving 17 bases between them. The germline V gene has CDR1 MDHEN and CDR2 SYDVKM. The CDR3 loop is CATLDSNDQPQHF. CDR3 DNA: TGTGCCACCCTCGACTCTAACGACCAGCCCCAGCATTTT.